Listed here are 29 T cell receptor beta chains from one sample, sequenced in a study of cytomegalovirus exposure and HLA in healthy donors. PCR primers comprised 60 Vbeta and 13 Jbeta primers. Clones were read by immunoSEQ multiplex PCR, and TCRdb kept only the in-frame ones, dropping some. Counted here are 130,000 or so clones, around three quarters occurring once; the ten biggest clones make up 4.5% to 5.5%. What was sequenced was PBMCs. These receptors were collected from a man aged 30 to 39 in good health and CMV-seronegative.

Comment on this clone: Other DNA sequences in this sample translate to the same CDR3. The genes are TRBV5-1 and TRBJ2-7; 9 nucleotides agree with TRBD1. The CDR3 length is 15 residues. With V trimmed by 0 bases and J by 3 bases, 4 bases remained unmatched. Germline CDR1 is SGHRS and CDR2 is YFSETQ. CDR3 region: CASSLAQGAVYEQYF. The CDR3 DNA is TGCGCCAGCAGCTTGGCACAGGGGGCTGTCTACGAGCAGTACTTC.

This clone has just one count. The CDR3 here is CASSRDRNEKLFF. The CDR3 nucleotides read TGTGCCAGCAGCCGGGACAGGAATGAAAAACTGTTTTTT. This chain uses TRBV27 with TRBJ1-4, with 8 bases fitting TRBD1. Germline V gene sequence: CDR1 MNHEY, CDR2 SMNVEV (reference sequence). The CDR3 runs to 13 residues. V gave up 6 bases and J gave up 5 bases; unmatched junction bases: 2.

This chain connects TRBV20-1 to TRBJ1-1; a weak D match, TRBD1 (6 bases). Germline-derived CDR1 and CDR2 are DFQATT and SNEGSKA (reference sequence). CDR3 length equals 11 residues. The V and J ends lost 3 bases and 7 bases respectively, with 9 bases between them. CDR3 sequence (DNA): TGCAGTGCTAGTGGGGGCGGTGAAGCTTTCTTT. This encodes CSASGGGEAFF.

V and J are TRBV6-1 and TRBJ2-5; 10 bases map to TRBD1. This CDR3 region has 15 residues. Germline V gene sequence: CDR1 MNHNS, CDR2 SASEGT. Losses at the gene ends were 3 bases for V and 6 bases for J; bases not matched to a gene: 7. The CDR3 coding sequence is TGTGCCAGCAGTGACCCGACAGGGGGCACAAAGACCCAGTACTTC. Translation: CASSDPTGGTKTQYF.

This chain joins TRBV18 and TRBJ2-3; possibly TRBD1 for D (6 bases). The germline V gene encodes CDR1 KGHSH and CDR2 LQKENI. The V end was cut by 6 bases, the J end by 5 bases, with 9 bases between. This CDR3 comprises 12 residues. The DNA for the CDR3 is TGTGCCAGCTCGGCCAGGGGAGATACGCAGTATTTT. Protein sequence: CASSARGDTQYF.

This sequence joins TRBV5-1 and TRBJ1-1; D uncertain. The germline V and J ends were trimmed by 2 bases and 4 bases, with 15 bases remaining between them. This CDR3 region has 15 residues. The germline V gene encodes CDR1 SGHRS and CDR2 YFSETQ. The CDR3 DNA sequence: TGCGCCAGCAGCTTTGCCCCTGGTTCGGGCACTGAAGCTTTCTTT. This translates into CASSFAPGSGTEAFF.

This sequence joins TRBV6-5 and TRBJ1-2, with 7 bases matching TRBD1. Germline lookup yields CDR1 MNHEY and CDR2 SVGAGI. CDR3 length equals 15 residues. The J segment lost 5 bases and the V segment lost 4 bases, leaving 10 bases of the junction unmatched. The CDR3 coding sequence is TGTGCCAGCAGTTCGAGACAGGGAAGAGGGTATGGCTACACCTTC. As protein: CASSSRQGRGYGYTF.

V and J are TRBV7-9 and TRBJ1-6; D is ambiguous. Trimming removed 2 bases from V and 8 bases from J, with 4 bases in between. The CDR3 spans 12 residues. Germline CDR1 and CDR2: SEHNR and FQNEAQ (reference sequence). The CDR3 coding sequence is TGTGCCAGCAGCTTACAGGATTCACCCCTCCACTTT. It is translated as CASSLQDSPLHF.

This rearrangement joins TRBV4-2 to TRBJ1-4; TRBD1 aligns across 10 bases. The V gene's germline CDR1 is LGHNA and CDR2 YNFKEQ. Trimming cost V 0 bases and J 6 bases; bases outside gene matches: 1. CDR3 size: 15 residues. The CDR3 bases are TGTGCCAGCAGCCAAGATGGGACAGGGGATGAAAAACTGTTTTTT. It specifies CASSQDGTGDEKLFF.

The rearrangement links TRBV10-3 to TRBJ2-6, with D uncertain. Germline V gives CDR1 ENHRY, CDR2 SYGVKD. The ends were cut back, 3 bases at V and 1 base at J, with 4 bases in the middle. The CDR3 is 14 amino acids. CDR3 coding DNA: TGTGCCATCAGTGACAGATCTGGGGCCAACGTCCTGACTTTC. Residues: CAISDRSGANVLTF.

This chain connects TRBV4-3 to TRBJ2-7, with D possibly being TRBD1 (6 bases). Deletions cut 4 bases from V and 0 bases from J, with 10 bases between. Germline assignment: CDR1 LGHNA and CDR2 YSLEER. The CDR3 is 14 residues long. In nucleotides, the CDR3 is TGCGCCAGCAGCCTAACAGGGACCTCCTACGAGCAGTACTTC. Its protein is CASSLTGTSYEQYF.

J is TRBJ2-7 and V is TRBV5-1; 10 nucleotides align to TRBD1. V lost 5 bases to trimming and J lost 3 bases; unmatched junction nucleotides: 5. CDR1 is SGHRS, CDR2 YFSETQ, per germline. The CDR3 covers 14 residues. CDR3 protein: CASSSRTGGYEQYF. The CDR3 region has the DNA TGCGCCAGCAGTTCACGGACAGGGGGCTACGAGCAGTACTTC.

This CDR3 is CASSQGTGTSGRTYEQYF. CDR3 DNA: TGCGCCAGCAGCCAAGGGACCGGGACTAGCGGGCGTACCTACGAGCAGTACTTC. The chain recombines TRBV4-3 with TRBJ2-7; 12 nucleotides agree with TRBD2. Germline V gene data show CDR1 as LGHNA and CDR2 as YSLEER. The CDR3 loop spans 18 amino acids. Trimming cost V 1 base and J 2 bases; bases outside gene matches: 9.

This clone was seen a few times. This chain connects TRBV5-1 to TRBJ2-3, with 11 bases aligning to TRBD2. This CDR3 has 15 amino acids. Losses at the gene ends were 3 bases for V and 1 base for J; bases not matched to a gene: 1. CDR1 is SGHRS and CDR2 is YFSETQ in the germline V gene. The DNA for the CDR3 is TGCGCCAGCAGCTGGACTAGCGGGCGCACAGATACGCAGTATTTT. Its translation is CASSWTSGRTDTQYF.

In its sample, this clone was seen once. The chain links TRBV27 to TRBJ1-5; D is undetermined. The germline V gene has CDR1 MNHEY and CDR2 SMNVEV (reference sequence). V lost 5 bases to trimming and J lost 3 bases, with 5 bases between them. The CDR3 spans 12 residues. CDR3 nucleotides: TGTGCCAGCAGTCCTATCAATCAGCCCCAGCATTTT. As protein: CASSPINQPQHF.

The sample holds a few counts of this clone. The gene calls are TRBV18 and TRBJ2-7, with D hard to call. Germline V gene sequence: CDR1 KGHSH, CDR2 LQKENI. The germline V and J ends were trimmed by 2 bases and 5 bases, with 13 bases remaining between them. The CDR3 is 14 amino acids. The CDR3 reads CASSPRSFGDEQYF. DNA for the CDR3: TGTGCCAGCTCACCAAGGAGCTTTGGAGACGAGCAGTACTTC.

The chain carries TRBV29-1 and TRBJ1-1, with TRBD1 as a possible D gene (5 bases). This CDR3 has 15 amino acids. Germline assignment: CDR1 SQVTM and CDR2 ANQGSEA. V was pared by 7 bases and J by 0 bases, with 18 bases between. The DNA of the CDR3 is TGCAGCGCCTTCTGGGGCGGGGGGATGAACACTGAAGCTTTCTTT. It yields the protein CSAFWGGGMNTEAFF.

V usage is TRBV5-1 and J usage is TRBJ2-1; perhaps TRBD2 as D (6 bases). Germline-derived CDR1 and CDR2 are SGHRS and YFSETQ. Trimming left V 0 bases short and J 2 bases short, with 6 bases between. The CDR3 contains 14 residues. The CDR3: CASSLGGAYNEQFF. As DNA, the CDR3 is TGCGCCAGCAGCTTGGGGGGGGCCTACAATGAGCAGTTCTTC.

This chain's CDR3 is CAWREPGQGNSGANVLTF. The DNA for the CDR3 is TGTGCCTGGAGGGAACCCGGACAGGGTAACTCTGGGGCCAACGTCCTGACTTTC. This chain links TRBV30 with TRBJ2-6, with TRBD1 matching 8 bases. Germline V gene sequence: CDR1 GTSNPN, CDR2 SVGIG (reference sequence). The CDR3 is 18 residues long. V lost 3 bases and J lost 0; bases outside the gene matches: 10. Filled out from reference TRBV30 and TRBJ2-6, the complete variable domain reads SQTIHQWPATLVQPVGSPLSLECTVEGTSNPNLYWYRQAAGRGLQLLFYSVGIGQISSEVPQNLSASRPQDRQFILSSKKLLLSDSGFYLCAWREPGQGNSGANVLTFGAGSRLTVL.

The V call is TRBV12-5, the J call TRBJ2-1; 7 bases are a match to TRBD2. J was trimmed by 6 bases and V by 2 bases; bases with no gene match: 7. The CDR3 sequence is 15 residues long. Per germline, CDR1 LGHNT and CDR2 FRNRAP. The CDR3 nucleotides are TGTGCTAGTGGTTTGACGGGACTACCCTCCAATGAGCAGTTCTTC. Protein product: CASGLTGLPSNEQFF.

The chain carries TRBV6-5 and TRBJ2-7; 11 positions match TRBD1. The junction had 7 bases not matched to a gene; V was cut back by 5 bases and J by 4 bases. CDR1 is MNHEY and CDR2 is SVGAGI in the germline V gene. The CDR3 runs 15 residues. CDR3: CASSTGGTGGYEQYF. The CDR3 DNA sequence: TGTGCCAGCAGTACGGGCGGGACAGGGGGGTACGAGCAGTACTTC.

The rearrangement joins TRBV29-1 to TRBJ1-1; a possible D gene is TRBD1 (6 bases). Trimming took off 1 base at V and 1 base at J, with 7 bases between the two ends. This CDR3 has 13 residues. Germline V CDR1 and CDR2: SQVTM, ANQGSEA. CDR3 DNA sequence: TGCAGCGTTGAAGGGACAGCGAACACTGAAGCTTTCTTT. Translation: CSVEGTANTEAFF.

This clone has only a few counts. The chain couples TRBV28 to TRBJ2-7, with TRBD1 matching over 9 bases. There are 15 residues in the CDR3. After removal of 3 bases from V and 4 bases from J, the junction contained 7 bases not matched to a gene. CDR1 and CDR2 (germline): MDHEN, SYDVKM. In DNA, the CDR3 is TGTGCCAGCAGTTTTATCTCGGGACAGGGTTACGAGCAGTACTTC. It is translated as CASSFISGQGYEQYF.

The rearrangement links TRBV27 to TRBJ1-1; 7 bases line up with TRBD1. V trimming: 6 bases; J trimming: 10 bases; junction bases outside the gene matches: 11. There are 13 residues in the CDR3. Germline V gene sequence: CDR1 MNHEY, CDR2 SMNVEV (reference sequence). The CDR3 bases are TGTGCCAGCAGCCCAAGAGGGGGCTTGCTAGCTTTCTTT. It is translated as CASSPRGGLLAFF.

The CDR3 reads CASSWNTGSSYNEQFF. CDR3 in DNA: TGTGCCAGCAGCTGGAACACGGGGAGCTCCTACAATGAGCAGTTCTTC. J is TRBJ2-1 and V is TRBV5-6; D is perhaps TRBD2 (5 bases). The CDR3 runs to 16 residues. CDR1 SGHDT and CDR2 YYEEEE come from the germline V gene. Trimming stripped 3 bases from V and 0 bases from J, with 13 bases between. The variable domain in full, completed from reference TRBV5-6 and TRBJ2-1, reads DAGVTQSPTHLIKTRGQQVTLRCSPKSGHDTVSWYQQALGQGPQFIFQYYEEEERQRGNFPDRFSGHQFPNYSSELNVNALLLGDSALYLCASSWNTGSSYNEQFFGPGTRLTVL.

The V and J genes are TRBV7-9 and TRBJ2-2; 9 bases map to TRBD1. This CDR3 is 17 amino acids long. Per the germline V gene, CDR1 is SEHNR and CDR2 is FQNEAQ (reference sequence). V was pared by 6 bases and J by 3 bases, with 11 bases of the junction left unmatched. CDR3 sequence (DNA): TGTGCCAGCAGTCCCTCAGCGGGACAGGGTCACACCGGGGAGCTGTTTTTT. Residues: CASSPSAGQGHTGELFF. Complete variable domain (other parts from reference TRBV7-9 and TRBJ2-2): DTGVSQNPRHKITKRGQNVTFRCDPISEHNRLYWYRQTLGQGPEFLTYFQNEAQLEKSRLLSDRFSAERPKGSFSTLEIQRTEQGDSAMYLCASSPSAGQGHTGELFFGEGSRLTVL.

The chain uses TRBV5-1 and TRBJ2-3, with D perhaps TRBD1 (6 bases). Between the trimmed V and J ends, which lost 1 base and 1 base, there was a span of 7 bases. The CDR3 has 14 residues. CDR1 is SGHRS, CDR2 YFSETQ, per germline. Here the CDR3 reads CASSLQGRTDTQYF. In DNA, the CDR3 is TGCGCCAGCAGCTTGCAGGGGCGCACAGATACGCAGTATTTT.

The CDR3 coding sequence is TGTGCCAGCAGTTTATCGACAGGGCTGAACACTGAAGCTTTCTTT. Translated, it gives CASSLSTGLNTEAFF. The chain is built from TRBV27 and TRBJ1-1, with TRBD1 identical over 7 bases. CDR1 is MNHEY, CDR2 SMNVEV, per germline (reference sequence). There are 15 residues in the CDR3. V lost 0 bases, J lost 0 bases, and 1 base stayed unmatched.

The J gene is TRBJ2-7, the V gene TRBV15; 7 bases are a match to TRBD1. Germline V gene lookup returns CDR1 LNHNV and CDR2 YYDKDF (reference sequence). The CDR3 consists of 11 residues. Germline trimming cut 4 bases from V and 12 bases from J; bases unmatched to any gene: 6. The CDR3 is CATSNRQGGYF. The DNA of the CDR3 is TGTGCCACCAGCAATAGACAGGGTGGGTACTTC.